Listed below are T cell receptor beta chains from one sample, sequenced in a study of blood T cell repertoires in COVID-19. Method: immunoSEQ multiplex PCR; TCRdb's copy keeps in-frame clones and lacks some. The sample carries 100,000 to 150,000 clones, roughly 82% recorded once. The sequencing input was peripheral blood. The origin of the receptors is a human donor in a cohort sampled during active COVID-19. CDR3s include the opening cysteine and the closing phenylalanine or tryptophan.

j_call: TRBJ2-1; v_call: TRBV3-1/TRBV3-2; cdr3_aa: CASSPPHSGNEQFF
j_call: TRBJ2-3; v_call: TRBV9; cdr3_aa: CASSTRDRENTDTQYF
j_call: TRBJ2-3; v_call: TRBV5-1; cdr3_aa: CASTVTGGHTDTQYF
j_call: TRBJ2-1; v_call: TRBV5-1; cdr3_aa: CASSRPGLAGDGNEQFF
j_call: TRBJ2-5; v_call: TRBV4-1; cdr3_aa: CASSQGRLETQYF
j_call: TRBJ2-1; v_call: TRBV7-9; cdr3_aa: CASSPISGHNEQFF
j_call: TRBJ2-1; v_call: TRBV5-1; cdr3_aa: CASSLVAGVQDNEQFF
j_call: TRBJ2-3; v_call: TRBV7-2; cdr3_aa: CASSLVPGVTDTQYF
j_call: TRBJ2-1; v_call: TRBV6-1; cdr3_aa: CASSESSSNHNEQFF
j_call: TRBJ2-1; v_call: TRBV6-1; cdr3_aa: CASSDLPIAGPSNEQFF
j_call: TRBJ2-1; v_call: TRBV11-2; cdr3_aa: CASSTLAGAYNEQFF
j_call: TRBJ1-5; v_call: TRBV2; cdr3_aa: CASSERQTYNQPQHF
j_call: TRBJ1-2; v_call: TRBV24-1; cdr3_aa: CATSDRVNYGYTF
j_call: TRBJ2-3; v_call: TRBV10-3; cdr3_aa: CATSGGDTQYF
j_call: TRBJ2-1; v_call: TRBV6-2/TRBV6-3; cdr3_aa: CASSSLAESSYNEQFF
j_call: TRBJ1-3; v_call: TRBV28; cdr3_aa: CASSLGGFSGNTIYF
j_call: TRBJ2-1; v_call: TRBV5-6; cdr3_aa: CASSKRLGNEQFF
j_call: TRBJ1-5; v_call: TRBV28; cdr3_aa: CASRDSNQPQHF
j_call: TRBJ1-2; v_call: TRBV28; cdr3_aa: CASRGTGGGYTF
j_call: TRBJ2-7; v_call: TRBV7-9; cdr3_aa: CASSSARLAGTINYEQYF
j_call: TRBJ1-1; v_call: TRBV10-1; cdr3_aa: CASSTGTLEAFF
j_call: TRBJ2-7; v_call: TRBV5-5; cdr3_aa: CASSSRGTSGSLYEQYF
j_call: TRBJ2-1; v_call: TRBV28; cdr3_aa: CASSRGLAGGLKNEQFF
j_call: TRBJ2-1; v_call: TRBV4-1; cdr3_aa: CAGHRGVVPPRDEQFF
j_call: TRBJ2-1; v_call: TRBV6-2/TRBV6-3; cdr3_aa: CASSYSVTGVNEQFF
j_call: TRBJ2-1; v_call: TRBV13; cdr3_aa: CASSGTGVLNEQFF
j_call: TRBJ2-1; v_call: TRBV2; cdr3_aa: CASTLRQFYNEQFF
j_call: TRBJ1-2; v_call: TRBV6-2/TRBV6-3; cdr3_aa: CASSYRGRDFVLGGYTF
j_call: TRBJ2-6; v_call: TRBV27; cdr3_aa: CASSFGVRFQSSGANVLTF
j_call: TRBJ2-2; v_call: TRBV7-2; cdr3_aa: CASTLVYSTGELFF
j_call: TRBJ2-2; v_call: TRBV9; cdr3_aa: CASSATGRYERELFF
j_call: TRBJ2-1; v_call: TRBV15; cdr3_aa: CATCLSGSGYNEQFF
j_call: TRBJ1-3; v_call: TRBV19; cdr3_aa: CASTESFSGNTIYF
j_call: TRBJ2-4; v_call: TRBV4-1; cdr3_aa: CASSLPDRQNIQYF
j_call: TRBJ2-1; v_call: TRBV7-9; cdr3_aa: CASSQAVYNEQFF
j_call: TRBJ2-1; v_call: TRBV19; cdr3_aa: CASSIDWVTSGASQFF
j_call: TRBJ1-2; v_call: TRBV19; cdr3_aa: CASSSQARDYGYTF
j_call: TRBJ2-7; v_call: TRBV5-4; cdr3_aa: CASSYRRGTYEQYF
j_call: TRBJ2-1; v_call: TRBV20-1; cdr3_aa: CSASILYNEQFF
j_call: TRBJ2-7; v_call: TRBV14; cdr3_aa: CASSQPGGPYEQYF
j_call: TRBJ2-7; v_call: TRBV29-1; cdr3_aa: CSVWRTSGSTYEQYF
j_call: TRBJ2-7; v_call: TRBV7-2; cdr3_aa: CASTPAASGGYSYEQYF
j_call: TRBJ1-5; v_call: TRBV12-5; cdr3_aa: CASGGTGLSNQPQHF
j_call: TRBJ2-7; v_call: TRBV27; cdr3_aa: CASSFLTSGYEQYF
j_call: TRBJ1-2; v_call: TRBV11-2; cdr3_aa: CASSLGTGSYGYTF
j_call: TRBJ2-1; v_call: TRBV7-9; cdr3_aa: CASSFRTSGNEQFF
j_call: TRBJ2-1; v_call: TRBV6-5; cdr3_aa: CASSYSGQSYNEQFF
j_call: TRBJ2-5; v_call: TRBV15; cdr3_aa: CATRGTGGPFQETQYF
j_call: TRBJ2-3; v_call: TRBV7-9; cdr3_aa: CASSLVLGADTQYF
j_call: TRBJ2-5; v_call: TRBV7-2; cdr3_aa: CASSLGLAGGQETQYF
j_call: TRBJ2-6; v_call: TRBV4-3; cdr3_aa: CASSQGDRSTGANVLTF
j_call: TRBJ1-1; v_call: TRBV28; cdr3_aa: CASRPTGGTEAFF